This TCR beta chain was sequenced in a study of spatial heterogeneity in lung cancer (dated by TCRdb to between 2017 and 2020). For the study in its entirety: Donors were some 70 patients with early-stage, untreated non-small cell lung cancer from the lung TRACERx cohort. Follow-up PBMC samples were sequenced whenever available, with a median time to follow-up of approximately two years after resection. TCR alpha and beta repertoires were quantitatively compared across multiple tumor regions, matched nontumor lung and blood in non-small cell lung cancer. In the raw uncorrected reads, each unique combination of TCR and UMI appeared more than ten times on average. TCR repertoire features were related to nonsynonymous mutation counts determined by whole-exome sequencing of tumor tissue. At surgery, 220 tumor regions, around 67 matched nontumor lung samples and some 54 PBMC samples were TCR-sequenced for both alpha and beta chains. More beta-chain than alpha-chain transcripts were consistently detected, likely reflecting higher beta-chain transcript abundance. On the study overall, not on this receptor specifically: Comparisons of baseline and follow-up blood repertoires included only 15 or so patients. Ubiquitous expanded tumor TCRs were detected in blood more often at tumor resection than at routine follow-up. Additional single-cell paired TCR alpha and beta sequencing was considered necessary to confirm, at a functional level, the hypothesis that regional TCRs recognize regional mutations.

The sample's time point, from its label and the paper: blood at routine non-recurrence follow-up after resection. For TCR sequencing, whole RNA was extracted from tumor and nontumor lung tissue, or from cryopreserved PBMC samples, and no cell sorting was done. Only patients for whom sufficient RNA was available from at least two tumor regions were selected for TCR sequencing. This clonotype was detected a few times. Its antigen is still unknown. The record has no base qualities; no much larger clone is one base away. Deletion took 3 bases off V and 2 bases off J, with a span of 11 bases between the germline ends. The CDR1 and CDR2 encoded by the germline V gene (reference sequence) are SGHKS and YYEKEE. The CDR3 runs 14 amino acids, cysteine and phenylalanine included. Only the CDR3 portion is preserved as DNA: 42 bases, with reading frame beginning at the first base. The library was built by means of 5' RACE. Data came from a NextSeq 500. The TCR library protocol attached a unique molecular identifier to each TCR cDNA molecule to allow correction of PCR and sequencing errors. The source study handled its data this way. TCR identification, UMI-based error correction and CDR3 extraction were all carried out with Decombinator tools. Expanded TCRs were defined as those above a frequency of 2 per 1,000, corresponding to the top 1% of the tumor frequency distribution. Rényi diversity was computed with the R vegan package after subsampling each repertoire 100 times to 5,000 TCRs. CDR3 similarity networks were constructed using string-kernel similarity of amino acid triplets, with links drawn between CDR3s whose pairwise similarity was above 0.82. TCRdb's own reprocessing of the public reads used fastp at Q25 and MiXCR and kept productive beta chains. Each CDR3 protein gets just one entry, which takes the most common genes and DNA from the rows behind it. These V and J calls derive from TCRdb rather than the authors' analysis. The sample data list around 41,000 distinct CDR3 sequences, and approximately 22% of these were observed just once. The ten top clones hold less than 9% of the sample.

Here the chain combines TRBV5-5 and TRBJ2-5, and perhaps TRBD2 as D gene, on 6 matching bases. The sequencing here drew on PBMCs, taken at follow-up. The TCR comes from a female donor with early-stage non-small cell lung cancer. The DNA sequence reads TGTGCCAGCAGCTCACCGGGACTTCAAGAGACCCAGTACTTC. This codes for CASSSPGLQETQYF.